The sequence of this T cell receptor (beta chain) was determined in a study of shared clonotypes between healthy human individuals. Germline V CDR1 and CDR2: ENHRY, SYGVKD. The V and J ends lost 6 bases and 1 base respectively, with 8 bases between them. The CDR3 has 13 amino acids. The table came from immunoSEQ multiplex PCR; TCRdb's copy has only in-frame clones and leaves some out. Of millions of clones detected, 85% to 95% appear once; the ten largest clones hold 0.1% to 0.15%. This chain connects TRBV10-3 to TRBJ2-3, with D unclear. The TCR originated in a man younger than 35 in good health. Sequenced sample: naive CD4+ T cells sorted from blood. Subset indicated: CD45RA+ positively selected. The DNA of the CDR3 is TGTGCCATCAGATACGAGGGCACAGATACGCAGTATTTT. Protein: CAIRYEGTDTQYF.